The entry below describes one T cell receptor beta chain. What it binds is not known. This CDR3 is 13 amino acids long. CDR1 SQVTM and CDR2 ANQGSEA come from the germline V gene. With 3 bases removed from V and 2 bases from J, the gap between germline ends came to 10 bases. These data belong to a study of radiotherapy plus CTLA-4 blockade in lung cancer. Study information: Among patients, over 15% showed objective responses, and approximately 30% had disease control. Study-level findings and limits: Blood saw expansion of tumor-derived TCR clones after radiotherapy plus ipilimumab.

Sequenced by immunoSEQ multiplex PCR; TCRdb stores in-frame clones only, minus some. The sample comprises about 36,000 clones, roughly 72% of which are singletons, and about 11% rests with the top ten. This clonotype was sampled from a human donor with non-small cell lung cancer who had stable disease on radiotherapy plus ipilimumab. The genes are TRBV29-1 and TRBJ1-2; tentatively, D is TRBD1 (6 bases). The material sequenced was peripheral blood, taken from a patient treated with radiotherapy plus ipilimumab. The CDR3 sequence is CSVDGQRNYGYTF. Here the CDR3 DNA reads TGCAGCGTTGACGGACAGCGGAACTATGGCTACACCTTC.